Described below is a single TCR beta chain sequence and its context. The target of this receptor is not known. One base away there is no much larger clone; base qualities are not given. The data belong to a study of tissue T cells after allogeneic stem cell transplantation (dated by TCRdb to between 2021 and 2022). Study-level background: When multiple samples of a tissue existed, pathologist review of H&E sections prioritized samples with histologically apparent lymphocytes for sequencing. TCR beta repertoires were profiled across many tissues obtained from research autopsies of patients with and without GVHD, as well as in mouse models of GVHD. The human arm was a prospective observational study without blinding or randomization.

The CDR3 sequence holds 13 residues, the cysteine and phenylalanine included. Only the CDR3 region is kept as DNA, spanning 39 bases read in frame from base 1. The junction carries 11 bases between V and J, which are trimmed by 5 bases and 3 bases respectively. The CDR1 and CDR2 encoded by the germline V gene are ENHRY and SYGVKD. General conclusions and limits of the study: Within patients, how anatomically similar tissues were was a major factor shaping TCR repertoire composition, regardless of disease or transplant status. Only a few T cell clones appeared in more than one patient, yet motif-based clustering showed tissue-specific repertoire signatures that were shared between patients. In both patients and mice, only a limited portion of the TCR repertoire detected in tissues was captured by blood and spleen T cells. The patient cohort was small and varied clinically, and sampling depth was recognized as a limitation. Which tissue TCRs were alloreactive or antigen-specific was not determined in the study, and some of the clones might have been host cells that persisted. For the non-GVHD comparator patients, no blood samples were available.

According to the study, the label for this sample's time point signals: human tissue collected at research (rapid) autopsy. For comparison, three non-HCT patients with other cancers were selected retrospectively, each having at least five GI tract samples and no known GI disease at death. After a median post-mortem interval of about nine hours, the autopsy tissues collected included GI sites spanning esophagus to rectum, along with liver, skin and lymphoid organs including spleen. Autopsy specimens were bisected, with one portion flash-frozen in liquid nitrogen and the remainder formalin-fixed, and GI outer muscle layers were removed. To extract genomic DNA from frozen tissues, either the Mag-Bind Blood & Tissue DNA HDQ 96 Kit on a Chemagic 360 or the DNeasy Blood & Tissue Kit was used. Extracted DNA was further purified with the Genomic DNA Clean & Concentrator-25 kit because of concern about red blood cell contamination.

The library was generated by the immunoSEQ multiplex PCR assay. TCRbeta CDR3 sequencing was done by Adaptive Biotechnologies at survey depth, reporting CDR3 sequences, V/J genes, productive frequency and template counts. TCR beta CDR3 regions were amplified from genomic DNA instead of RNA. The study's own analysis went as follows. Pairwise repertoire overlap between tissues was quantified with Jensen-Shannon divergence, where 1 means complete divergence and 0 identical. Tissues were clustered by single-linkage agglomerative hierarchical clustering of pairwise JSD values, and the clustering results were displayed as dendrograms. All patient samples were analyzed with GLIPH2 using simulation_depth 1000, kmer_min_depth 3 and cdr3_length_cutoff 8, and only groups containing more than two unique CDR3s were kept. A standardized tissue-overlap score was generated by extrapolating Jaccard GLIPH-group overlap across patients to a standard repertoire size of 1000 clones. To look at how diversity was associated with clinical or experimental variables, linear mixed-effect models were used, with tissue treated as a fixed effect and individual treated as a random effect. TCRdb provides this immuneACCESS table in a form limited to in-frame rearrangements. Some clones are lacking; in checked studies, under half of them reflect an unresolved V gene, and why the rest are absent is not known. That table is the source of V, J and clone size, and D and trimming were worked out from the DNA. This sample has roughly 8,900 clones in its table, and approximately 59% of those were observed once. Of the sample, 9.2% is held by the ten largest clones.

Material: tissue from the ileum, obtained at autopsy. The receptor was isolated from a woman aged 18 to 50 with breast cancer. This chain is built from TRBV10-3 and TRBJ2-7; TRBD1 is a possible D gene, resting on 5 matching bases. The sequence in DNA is TGTGCCATCAGTACATCAGGGAACTACGAGCAGTACTTC. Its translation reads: CAISTSGNYEQYF.